Listed below are T cell receptor beta chains from one sample, sequenced in a study of blood T cell repertoires in COVID-19. Assay used: immunoSEQ multiplex PCR; TCRdb lists only in-frame clones, some missing. The table records about 210,000 clones, about four fifths of them present only once. Sequenced: peripheral blood. The receptors shown here come from a man aged 45-60 years with active or convalescent COVID-19. The CDR3 runs from the conserved cysteine through the conserved F or W. Fields, in order: clone size, J gene, D gene, V gene, CDR3 protein, CDR3 DNA. A D gene is named only where the DNA matches it firmly. Only some rows state a clone size, as once, few, many or a class for expanded clones.

.,TRBJ2-6,TRBD2,TRBV3-1/TRBV3-2,CASGGGAGGSSGANVLTF,TGTGCCAGCGGGGGAGGGGCGGGGGGCTCCTCTGGGGCCAACGTCCTGACTTTC
.,TRBJ1-1,TRBD1,TRBV6-5,CASSYATGGMLLAFF,TGTGCCAGCAGTTACGCGACAGGGGGCATGTTATTAGCTTTCTTT
.,TRBJ1-4,.,TRBV6-6,CASSYSITRINEKLFF,TGTGCCAGCAGTTACTCGATAACGCGCATTAATGAAAAACTGTTTTTT
once,TRBJ2-7,.,TRBV3-1/TRBV3-2,CASSHRVSYEQYF,TGTGCCAGCAGCCATCGGGTCTCCTACGAGCAGTACTTC
.,TRBJ2-7,.,TRBV30,CAWSEDRPYEQYF,TGTGCCTGGAGTGAGGACAGACCCTACGAGCAGTACTTC
once,TRBJ2-7,TRBD2,TRBV11-2,CASSLEVIGRTYEQYF,TGTGCCAGCAGCTTAGAAGTCATCGGGAGGACCTACGAGCAGTACTTC
.,TRBJ2-7,TRBD2,TRBV6-5,CASSYGTSGTYEQYF,TGTGCCAGCAGTTACGGGACTAGCGGAACCTACGAGCAGTACTTC
.,TRBJ2-7,TRBD2,TRBV13,CASSLESSGGYEQYF,TGTGCCAGCAGCTTAGAGTCTAGCGGGGGGTACGAGCAGTACTTC
.,TRBJ1-5,TRBD1,TRBV29-1,CSVRQGGQPQHF,TGCAGCGTTCGACAGGGCGGGCAGCCCCAGCATTTT
.,TRBJ2-5,TRBD1,TRBV6-2/TRBV6-3,CASSYGTVLGTQYF,TGTGCCAGCAGTTACGGGACAGTATTGGGGACCCAGTACTTC
.,TRBJ1-4,.,TRBV10-3,CASHGGLGVEKLFF,TGTGCCTCACACGGAGGGTTAGGGGTAGAAAAACTGTTTTTT
.,TRBJ1-2,.,TRBV7-2,CASSLTHRGDAGYTF,TGTGCCAGCAGCTTAACCCATCGAGGAGACGCTGGCTACACCTTC
.,TRBJ1-3,.,TRBV9,CASSTDGGQWNTIYF,TGTGCCAGCAGCACGGACGGGGGGCAGTGGAACACCATATATTTT
.,TRBJ1-6,TRBD1,TRBV27,CASSFGQGGHSPLHF,TGTGCCAGCAGTTTTGGACAGGGAGGCCATTCACCCCTCCACTTT
.,TRBJ2-7,TRBD1,TRBV28,CASSGTAEKGYEQYF,TGTGCCAGCAGCGGGACAGCTGAAAAAGGGTACGAGCAGTACTTC
.,TRBJ2-2,.,TRBV6-6,CASSYPQGGTGELFF,TGTGCCAGCAGTTACCCCCAGGGGGGCACCGGGGAGCTGTTTTTT
.,TRBJ2-4,.,TRBV7-9,CATAGVGNIQYF,TGTGCCACCGCAGGGGTGGGGAACATTCAGTACTTC
.,TRBJ2-1,TRBD2,TRBV10-1,CASSETSGGYNEQFF,TGCGCCAGCAGTGAGACTAGCGGGGGATACAATGAGCAGTTCTTC
.,TRBJ1-4,.,TRBV25-1,CASSEPGGFEGLFF,TGTGCCAGCAGTGAACCGGGTGGGTTTGAGGGACTGTTTTTT
.,TRBJ2-1,.,TRBV12-1,CASSPPATVGNEQFF,TGTGCCAGCAGCCCCCCGGCGACGGTCGGGAATGAGCAGTTCTTC
once,TRBJ2-1,TRBD2,TRBV11-2,CASSPAGAGGWFF,TGTGCCAGCAGCCCAGCTGGAGCGGGAGGCTGGTTCTTC
.,TRBJ1-4,TRBD1,TRBV18,CASSPGTVNEKLFF,TGTGCCAGCTCACCGGGGACAGTAAATGAAAAACTGTTTTTT
.,TRBJ1-6,.,TRBV5-4,CASRTTESSYNSPLHF,TGTGCCAGCAGGACGACGGAGAGCTCCTATAATTCACCCCTCCACTTT
.,TRBJ1-1,.,TRBV9,CASSVAGTLNTEAFF,TGTGCCAGCAGCGTAGCCGGGACACTGAACACTGAAGCTTTCTTT
.,TRBJ2-7,.,TRBV10-3,CAIRSEGPYEQYF,TGTGCCATCAGGAGCGAGGGCCCCTACGAGCAGTACTTC
.,TRBJ1-2,TRBD1,TRBV5-1,CASSSRTGLYGYTF,TGCGCCAGCAGCTCACGGACAGGGCTCTATGGCTACACCTTC
.,TRBJ1-5,TRBD1,TRBV5-4,CASSLDRGNQPQHF,TGTGCCAGCAGCCTAGACAGGGGCAATCAGCCCCAGCATTTT
.,TRBJ1-6,.,TRBV7-9,CASSLQGDSPLHF,TGTGCCAGCAGCTTACAGGGCGACTCACCCCTCCACTTT
.,TRBJ2-5,.,TRBV5-4,CASSLARIQETQYF,TGTGCCAGCAGCTTGGCCAGGATTCAAGAGACCCAGTACTTC
.,TRBJ2-3,TRBD2,TRBV13,CASSSPSGSDTQYF,TGTGCCAGCAGCTCCCCTAGCGGGAGTGATACGCAGTATTTT
once,TRBJ1-5,.,TRBV10-2,CASSESLGAQPQHF,TGCGCCAGCAGTGAGTCTCTAGGGGCTCAGCCCCAGCATTTT
.,TRBJ2-7,TRBD1,TRBV29-1,CSAGGRQGGAAYEQYF,TGCAGCGCCGGCGGACGACAGGGGGGGGCGGCCTACGAGCAGTACTTC
.,TRBJ2-3,.,TRBV19,CASSMSSASTDTQYF,TGTGCCAGTAGTATGAGTAGCGCTAGCACAGATACGCAGTATTTT
.,TRBJ1-6,TRBD1,TRBV7-2,CASSQGQGGGSPLHF,TGTGCCAGCAGCCAGGGACAGGGGGGTGGTTCACCCCTCCACTTT
.,TRBJ1-2,.,TRBV4-1,CASSQDRGYSNYGYTF,TGCGCCAGCAGCCAAGATCGGGGATACTCTAACTATGGCTACACCTTC
.,TRBJ1-5,.,TRBV19,CASTFGYSNQPQHF,TGTGCCAGTACTTTCGGGTATAGCAATCAGCCCCAGCATTTT
.,TRBJ2-5,.,TRBV4-3,CASSQERSQETQYF,TGCGCCAGCAGCCAAGAGCGGAGCCAAGAGACCCAGTACTTC
few,TRBJ2-2,TRBD1,TRBV6-2/TRBV6-3,CASSSGTGFYAGELFF,TGTGCCAGCAGTTCCGGGACAGGGTTTTACGCCGGGGAGCTGTTTTTT
.,TRBJ1-2,.,TRBV14,CASSQGIPSHYGYTF,TGTGCCAGCAGCCAAGGAATCCCTAGCCACTATGGCTACACCTTC
.,TRBJ1-1,.,TRBV6-5,CASSQGTEAFF,TGTGCCAGCAGTCAGGGCACTGAAGCTTTCTTT
.,TRBJ2-3,.,TRBV3-1/TRBV3-2,CASSQEVSGPQYF,TGTGCCAGCAGCCAAGAGGTCAGCGGCCCGCAGTATTTT
once,TRBJ1-2,.,TRBV20-1,CSASGSGIRWGYTF,TGCAGTGCTAGTGGGTCAGGGATCCGATGGGGCTACACCTTC
.,TRBJ2-7,TRBD2,TRBV2,CASTGTSGGASNEQYF,TGTGCCAGCACCGGGACTAGCGGGGGGGCCTCAAACGAGCAGTACTTC
.,TRBJ2-1,TRBD1,TRBV27,CASSFTGVYNEQFF,TGTGCCAGCAGTTTTACAGGGGTCTACAATGAGCAGTTCTTC
.,TRBJ1-2,.,TRBV28,CASSLLGQTWSYTF,TGTGCCAGCAGTTTATTGGGGCAGACTTGGAGCTACACCTTC
.,TRBJ1-1,.,TRBV10-3,CAIAQGSSTEAFF,TGTGCCATCGCCCAGGGGTCGAGCACTGAAGCTTTCTTT
.,TRBJ2-1,TRBD2,TRBV2,CASSDAGAVGYEQFF,TGTGCCAGCAGTGATGCGGGAGCGGTAGGGTATGAGCAGTTCTTC
.,TRBJ2-3,TRBD2,TRBV6-5,CASSYSTSGGVEQYF,TGTGCCAGCAGTTACTCGACTAGCGGGGGGGTCGAGCAGTATTTT
.,TRBJ2-1,TRBD2,TRBV28,CASSDQGLAPDHEQFF,TGTGCCAGCAGTGATCAAGGACTAGCGCCGGATCATGAGCAGTTCTTC